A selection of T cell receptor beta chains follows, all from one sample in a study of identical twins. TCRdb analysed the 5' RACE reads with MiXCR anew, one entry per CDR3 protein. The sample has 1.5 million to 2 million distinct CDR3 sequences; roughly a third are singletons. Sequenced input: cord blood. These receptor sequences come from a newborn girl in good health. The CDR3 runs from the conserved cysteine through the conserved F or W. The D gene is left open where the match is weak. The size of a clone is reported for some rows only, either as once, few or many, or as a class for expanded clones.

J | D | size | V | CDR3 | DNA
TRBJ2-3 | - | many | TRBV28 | CASMIPGDGQYF | TGTGCCAGCATGATCCCAGGGGATGGGCAGTATTTT
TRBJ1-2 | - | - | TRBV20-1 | CSARDHGGAPGYGYTF | TGCAGTGCTAGAGATCACGGTGGAGCCCCCGGCTATGGCTACACCTTC
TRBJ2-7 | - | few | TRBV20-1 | CSARSVGTYEQYF | TGCAGTGCTAGGAGCGTCGGGACCTACGAGCAGTACTTC
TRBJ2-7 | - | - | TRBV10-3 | CAIRGGQYEQYF | TGTGCCATCAGAGGTGGCCAATACGAGCAGTACTTC
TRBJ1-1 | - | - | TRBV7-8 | CASSLRLGPVNTEAFF | TGTGCCAGCAGCTTACGGCTCGGACCTGTCAACACTGAAGCTTTCTTT
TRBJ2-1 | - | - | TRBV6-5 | CASSYMGGEFF | TGTGCCAGCAGTTACATGGGGGGCGAGTTCTTC
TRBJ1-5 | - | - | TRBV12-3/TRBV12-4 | CASSDGDNQPQHF | TGTGCCAGCAGTGACGGAGATAATCAGCCCCAGCATTTT
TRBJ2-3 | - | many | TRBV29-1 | CSVRTADTQYF | TGCAGCGTCCGGACGGCAGATACGCAGTATTTT
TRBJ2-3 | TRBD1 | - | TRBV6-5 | CASSYRFGDRRTDTQYF | TGTGCCAGCAGTTACCGTTTTGGGGACAGGCGCACAGATACGCAGTATTTT
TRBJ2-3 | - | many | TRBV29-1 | CSVHTGQLRTDTQYF | TGCAGCGTTCACACAGGACAGTTACGCACAGATACGCAGTATTTT
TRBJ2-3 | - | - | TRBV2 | CATAGETGSTDTQYF | TGTGCCACAGCAGGGGAGACCGGGAGCACAGATACGCAGTATTTT
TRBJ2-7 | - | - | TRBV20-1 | CSALWGRGQYF | TGCAGTGCCCTTTGGGGGAGAGGGCAGTACTTC
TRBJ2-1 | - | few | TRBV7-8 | CASSLRRHVYNEQFF | TGTGCCAGCAGCTTACGGAGACACGTCTACAATGAGCAGTTCTTC
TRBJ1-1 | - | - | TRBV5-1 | CASSRSPGPPRNTEAFF | TGCGCCAGCAGCCGGAGCCCGGGACCCCCGAGGAACACTGAAGCTTTCTTT
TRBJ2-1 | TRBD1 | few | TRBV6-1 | CASVLQGTSYNEQFF | TGTGCCAGCGTTTTACAGGGGACGTCCTACAATGAGCAGTTCTTC
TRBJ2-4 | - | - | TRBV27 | CASSLMGASALNIQYF | TGTGCCAGCAGTTTAATGGGGGCGAGTGCCCTAAACATTCAGTACTTC
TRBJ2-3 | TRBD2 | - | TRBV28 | CASSTLEREGTDTQYF | TGTGCCAGCAGTACCTTAGAGCGGGAGGGCACAGATACGCAGTATTTT
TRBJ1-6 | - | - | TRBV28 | CASRVVVGNSPLHF | TGTGCCAGCAGAGTTGTAGTGGGTAATTCACCCCTCCACTTT
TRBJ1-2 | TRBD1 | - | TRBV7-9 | CASSLGVGGGAGYTF | TGTGCCAGCAGCTTAGGAGTAGGAGGGGGCGCTGGCTACACCTTC
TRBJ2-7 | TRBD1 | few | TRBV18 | CASSPTGTGVLYEQYF | TGTGCCAGCTCGCCGACCGGGACAGGGGTACTCTACGAGCAGTACTTC
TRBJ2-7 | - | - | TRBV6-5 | CASASVSYEQYF | TGTGCCAGCGCTAGCGTTTCCTACGAGCAGTACTTC
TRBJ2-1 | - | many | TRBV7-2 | CASSLGTDNEQFF | TGTGCCAGCAGCTTAGGGACAGACAATGAGCAGTTCTTC
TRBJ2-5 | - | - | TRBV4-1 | CASSQRTGRGNVQYF | TGCGCCAGCAGCCAAAGGACAGGCCGGGGGAACGTGCAGTACTTC
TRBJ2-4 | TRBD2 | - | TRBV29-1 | CSVGGGDIQYF | TGCAGCGTTGGCGGGGGAGACATTCAGTACTTC
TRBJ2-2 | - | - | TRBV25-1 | CASSEFWSALGGELFF | TGTGCCAGCAGTGAATTCTGGTCAGCCCTGGGCGGGGAGCTGTTTTTT
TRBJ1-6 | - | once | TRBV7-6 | CASSFPTGSGNSPLHF | TGTGCCAGCAGCTTTCCGACGGGGAGCGGTAATTCACCCCTCCACTTT
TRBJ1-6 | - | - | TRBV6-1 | CASSKTSNTSPLHF | TGTGCCAGCAGTAAGACATCGAACACTTCACCCCTCCACTTT
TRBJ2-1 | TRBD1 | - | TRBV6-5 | CASSSSGTGEGNEQFF | TGTGCCAGCAGTTCTTCCGGGACAGGGGAAGGCAATGAGCAGTTCTTC
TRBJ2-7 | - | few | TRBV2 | CASIGQPAYEQYF | TGTGCCAGCATAGGACAGCCCGCCTACGAGCAGTACTTC
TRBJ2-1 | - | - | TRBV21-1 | CASSKVHSGTSCFNEQFF | TGTGCCAGCAGCAAAGTCCACTCCGGGACTAGCTGTTTCAATGAGCAGTTCTTC
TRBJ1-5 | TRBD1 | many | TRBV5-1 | CASSLGAGGQPQHF | TGCGCCAGCAGCTTGGGGGCAGGGGGCCAGCCCCAGCATTTT
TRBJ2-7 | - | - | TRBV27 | CASNTPEQYF | TGTGCCAGCAACACTCCCGAGCAGTACTTC
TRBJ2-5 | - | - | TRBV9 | CASSVGGITKETQYF | TGTGCCAGCAGCGTAGGAGGGATCACAAAGGAGACCCAGTACTTC
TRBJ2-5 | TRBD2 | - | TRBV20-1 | CSASGTSGIQETQYF | TGCAGTGCTAGCGGGACTAGCGGTATCCAAGAGACCCAGTACTTC
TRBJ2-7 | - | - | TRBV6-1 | CASSGGVLYEQYF | TGTGCCAGCAGTGGCGGGGTCCTCTACGAGCAGTACTTC
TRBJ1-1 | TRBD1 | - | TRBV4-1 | CASSQVGTGVEAFF | TGCGCCAGCAGCCAAGTTGGGACAGGGGTTGAAGCTTTCTTT
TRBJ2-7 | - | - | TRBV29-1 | CSVSASSHEQYF | TGCAGCGTTTCGGCTTCATCCCACGAGCAGTACTTC
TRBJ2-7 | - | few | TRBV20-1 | CSAISASGATYSYEQYF | TGCAGTGCTATCTCCGCATCCGGGGCGACCTACTCCTACGAGCAGTACTTC
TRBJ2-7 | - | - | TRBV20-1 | CSARGRRYWLQGRAIEQYF | TGCAGTGCCCGAGGGCGACGGTATTGGTTACAGGGGAGGGCCATCGAGCAGTACTTC
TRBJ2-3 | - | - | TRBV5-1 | CASSGLVWDTQYF | TGCGCCAGCAGCGGCCTGGTGTGGGATACGCAGTATTTT
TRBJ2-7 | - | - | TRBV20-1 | CSAQEWEYEQYF | TGCAGTGCGCAAGAGTGGGAGTACGAGCAGTACTTC
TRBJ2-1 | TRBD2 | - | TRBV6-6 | CASSAGTSGSGNEQFF | TGTGCCAGCAGTGCCGGGACTAGCGGGAGCGGTAATGAGCAGTTCTTC
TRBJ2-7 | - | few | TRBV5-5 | CASSSIQVAYEQYF | TGTGCCAGCAGCTCTATTCAGGTCGCCTACGAGCAGTACTTC
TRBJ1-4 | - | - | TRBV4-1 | CASSQDRGTYNEKLFF | TGCGCCAGCAGCCAAGATCGGGGGACCTATAATGAAAAACTGTTTTTT
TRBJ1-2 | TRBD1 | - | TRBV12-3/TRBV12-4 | CASSLANTGASGYTF | TGTGCCAGCAGTTTGGCGAACACAGGGGCGAGTGGCTACACCTTC
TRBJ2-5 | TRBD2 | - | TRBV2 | CATAGRGYNEQYF | TGTGCCACAGCGGGGCGAGGCTACAATGAGCAGTACTTC
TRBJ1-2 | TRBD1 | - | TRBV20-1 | CSTPRQGNGYTF | TGCAGTACTCCACGACAGGGGAATGGCTACACCTTC
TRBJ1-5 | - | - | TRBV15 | CATSSGVSNQPQHF | TGTGCCACCAGCAGCGGGGTTAGCAATCAGCCCCAGCATTTT
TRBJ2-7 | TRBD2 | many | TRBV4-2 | CASSSTSSSYEQYF | TGTGCCAGCAGCTCGACTAGCTCCTCCTACGAGCAGTACTTC
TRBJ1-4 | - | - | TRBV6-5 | CASSYSLRASQYEKLFF | TGTGCCAGCAGTTACTCATTAAGGGCTTCGCAGTATGAAAAACTGTTTTTT